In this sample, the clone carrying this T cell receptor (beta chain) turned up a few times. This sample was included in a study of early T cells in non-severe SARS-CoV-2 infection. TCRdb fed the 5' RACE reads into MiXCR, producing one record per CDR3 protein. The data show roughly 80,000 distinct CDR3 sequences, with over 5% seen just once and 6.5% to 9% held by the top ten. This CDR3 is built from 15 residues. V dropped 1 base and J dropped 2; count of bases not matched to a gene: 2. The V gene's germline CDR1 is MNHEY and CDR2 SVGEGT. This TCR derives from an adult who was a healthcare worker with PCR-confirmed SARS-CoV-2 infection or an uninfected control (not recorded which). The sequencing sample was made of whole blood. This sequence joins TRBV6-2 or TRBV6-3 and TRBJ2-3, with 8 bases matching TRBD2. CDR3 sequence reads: CASSYWREDTDTQYF. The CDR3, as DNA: TGTGCCAGCAGTTACTGGCGGGAGGACACAGATACGCAGTATTTT.